Below are 17 T cell receptor beta chains sequenced from a single sample in a study of T-cell memory formation after mild COVID-19. TCRdb re-derived calls from the 5' RACE reads in MiXCR, one entry per CDR3 protein. The repertoire holds 130,000 to 150,000 distinct CDR3 sequences, with over 6% as singletons. The sequenced sample was PBMCs or a T cell subset sorted from them (not recorded which). The receptors were sampled from an adult woman who had mild COVID-19 (a few samples of this study predate the infection). Cell type and time point are not known.

This clonotype was counted only a few times. This chain links TRBV18 with TRBJ1-1, with D maybe TRBD1 (5 bases). CDR1 and CDR2 (germline): KGHSH, LQKENI. This CDR3 contains 14 residues. V lost 4 bases and J 5 bases, leaving 14 bases between the germline ends. The CDR3 is CASSRGVQVTEAFF. The CDR3 bases are TGTGCCAGCTCACGAGGAGTACAGGTTACTGAAGCTTTCTTT.

This clonotype was detected a few times. The J gene is TRBJ2-7, the V gene TRBV5-5, with a weak D call TRBD1 (6 bases). Germline loops: CDR1 SGHKS, CDR2 YYEKEE (reference sequence). CDR3 length: 15 residues. V shed 5 bases and J shed 4 bases, with 19 bases lying between them. CDR3 loop: CASSPQGSEVYEQYF. The CDR3 DNA reads as TGTGCCAGCAGTCCACAGGGATCGGAGGTGTACGAGCAGTACTTC.

This clonotype was seen a handful of times. Here the CDR3 reads CASSSWDNGNEQFF. The DNA for the CDR3 is TGTGCCAGCAGTTCTTGGGACAACGGCAATGAGCAGTTCTTC. The chain couples TRBV28 to TRBJ2-1; D is possibly TRBD1 (6 bases). Germline CDR1 is MDHEN and CDR2 is SYDVKM. The CDR3 runs to 14 residues. Trimming removed 4 bases at V and 6 bases at J, with 13 bases between.

This clonotype was seen a handful of times. The V and J genes are TRBV7-9 and TRBJ1-1; 10 bases are shared with TRBD1. Germline CDR1 is SEHNR and CDR2 is FQNEAQ (reference sequence). There are 19 residues in the CDR3. J was trimmed by 1 base and V by 4 bases; bases with no gene match: 15. CDR3 sequence reads: CASSSKGTGDFRRNTEAFF. CDR3 nucleotide sequence: TGTGCCAGCAGCTCGAAGGGGACAGGGGATTTTAGAAGGAACACTGAAGCTTTCTTT.

The rearrangement uses TRBV5-1 and TRBJ1-3; D possibly corresponds to TRBD1 (6 bases). CDR1 is SGHRS, CDR2 YFSETQ, per germline. The CDR3 is 17 residues long. The ends were cut back, 4 bases at V and 0 bases at J, with 17 bases in the middle. Written as DNA, the CDR3 is TGCGCCAGCAGCATCGGGGGGGCCAGAAGCTCTGGAAACACCATATATTTT. Encoded protein: CASSIGGARSSGNTIYF.

This clonotype showed up many times. The V and J genes are TRBV5-1 and TRBJ2-5; D gene uncertain. This CDR3 comprises 14 residues. V lost 0 bases and J 2 bases, leaving 8 bases between the germline ends. CDR1 and CDR2 (germline): SGHRS, YFSETQ. CDR3 loop: CASSLAGTQETQYF. The CDR3, as DNA: TGCGCCAGCAGCTTGGCGGGTACTCAAGAGACCCAGTACTTC.

This clonotype was seen at least ten times. The gene calls are TRBV28 and TRBJ1-1; 7 positions match TRBD1. The CDR3 length is 13 residues. Germline V gene sequence: CDR1 MDHEN, CDR2 SYDVKM. The V segment lost 4 bases and the J segment 4 bases; nucleotides outside the gene matches: 3. The CDR3 protein is CASSSQGVTEAFF. The CDR3 bases are TGTGCCAGCAGTTCTCAGGGGGTCACTGAAGCTTTCTTT. Supplemented by reference TRBV28 and TRBJ1-1, the full variable domain reads DVKVTQSSRYLVKRTGEKVFLECVQDMDHENMFWYRQDPGLGLRLIYFSYDVKMKEKGDIPEGYSVSREKKERFSLILESASTNQTSMYLCASSSQGVTEAFFGQGTRLTVV.

In its sample, this clonotype was seen many times. The chain recombines TRBV7-2 with TRBJ2-3; 12 nucleotides agree with TRBD2. V shed 1 base, J shed 3 bases, and the junction held 8 bases outside the gene matches. Germline CDR1 reads SGHTA; CDR2 reads FQGNSA. The CDR3 contains 18 residues. Here the CDR3 reads CASSLGPGLAGFTDTQYF. The DNA for the CDR3 is TGTGCCAGCAGCTTAGGACCGGGACTAGCGGGTTTTACAGATACGCAGTATTTT. Drawing the rest from reference TRBV7-2 and TRBJ2-3, the complete variable domain is GAGVSQSPSNKVTEKGKDVELRCDPISGHTALYWYRQSLGQGLEFLIYFQGNSAPDKSGLPSDRFSAERTGGSVSTLTIQRTQQEDSAVYLCASSLGPGLAGFTDTQYFGPGTRLTVL.

The J gene is TRBJ2-3, the V gene TRBV24-1; maybe TRBD1 (6 bases). The germline V gene encodes CDR1 KGHDR and CDR2 SFDVKD. V lost 3 bases, J lost 3 bases, and 12 bases lay in between. This CDR3 contains 15 residues. The CDR3 DNA reads as TGTGCCACCAGTGATACCAGACAGGTTACAGATACGCAGTATTTT. Translating gives CATSDTRQVTDTQYF.

This clonotype was counted between two and nine times. The rearrangement links TRBV20-1 to TRBJ1-1; D is undetermined. V was shortened by 0 bases and J by 2 bases, with 13 bases between the two germline ends. This CDR3 is 15 amino acids long. The germline CDR1 and CDR2 sequences are DFQATT and SNEGSKA (reference sequence). This CDR3 is CSAREVIRPNTEAFF. Written as DNA, the CDR3 is TGCAGTGCTAGAGAAGTTATACGGCCAAACACTGAAGCTTTCTTT.

This clonotype was recorded at least ten times. V gene TRBV6-5 combines with J gene TRBJ1-1; D remains unclear. CDR3 length: 12 amino acids. V lost 0 bases and J 12 bases, leaving 11 bases between the germline ends. Germline-derived CDR1 and CDR2 are MNHEY and SVGAGI. Here the CDR3 reads CASSYSTDRTFF. Written as DNA, the CDR3 is TGTGCCAGCAGTTACTCGACTGATCGTACTTTCTTT.

In this sample, this clonotype turned up many times. V gene TRBV4-2 combines with J gene TRBJ2-3; 8 positions agree with TRBD2. V lost 5 bases, J lost 14 bases, and 9 bases stayed unmatched. Per germline, CDR1 LGHNA and CDR2 YNFKEQ. The CDR3 sequence is 12 residues long. The CDR3 coding sequence is TGTGCCAGCAGCACACCGGGGGGGGCTCGGTATTTT. It specifies CASSTPGGARYF.

The gene calls are TRBV12-3 or TRBV12-4 and TRBJ1-3; the D gene is possibly TRBD1 (6 bases). Trimming left V 6 bases short and J 4 bases short, with 13 bases between. The CDR3 contains 14 residues. The CDR3: CASRSGGLGNTIYF. The CDR3 DNA reads as TGTGCCAGCAGATCGGGGGGGCTCGGAAACACCATATATTTT.

This clonotype was observed at least ten times. The chain links TRBV4-1 to TRBJ1-5; TRBD1 might be the D (6 bases). The V gene lost 5 bases and the J gene lost 1 base, with 18 bases spanning the gap. Germline V lookup: CDR1 MGHRA, CDR2 YSYEKL. The CDR3 loop spans 17 amino acids. CDR3 nucleotides: TGCGCCAGCAGCGCGTCGATTATTAGGGGGAGCAATCAGCCCCAGCATTTT. As protein: CASSASIIRGSNQPQHF.

This clonotype was detected ten times or more. For the CDR3, the DNA is TGTGCCAGCAGCTTAGTTTCGGCCGGCCCTGGCTACACCTTC. Protein: CASSLVSAGPGYTF. The V and J genes are TRBV7-9 and TRBJ1-2; D is ambiguous. V dropped 1 base and J dropped 7 bases, with 13 bases sitting between them. Germline CDR1 reads SEHNR; CDR2 reads FQNEAQ (reference sequence). This CDR3 spans 14 amino acids.

This rearrangement joins TRBV20-1 to TRBJ2-1, with 9 bases identical to TRBD1. V lost 5 bases to trimming and J lost 0 bases; unmatched junction nucleotides: 2. Germline V gene sequence: CDR1 DFQATT, CDR2 SNEGSKA (reference sequence). CDR3 length equals 14 residues. The CDR3 loop is CSAGQGSSYNEQFF. The DNA for the CDR3 is TGCAGTGCTGGACAGGGGAGCTCCTACAATGAGCAGTTCTTC.

This chain joins TRBV25-1 and TRBJ1-1; 8 bases line up with TRBD1. The CDR3 runs 15 residues. In germline, CDR1 is MGHDK, CDR2 SYGVNS. V dropped 1 base and J dropped 1; count of bases not matched to a gene: 2. The DNA of the CDR3 is TGTGCCAGCAGTGAATCCGGGACAGGGAACACTGAAGCTTTCTTT. Its translation is CASSESGTGNTEAFF.